Below, 13 T cell receptor beta chains from the same sample are listed, as sequenced in a study of T cell responses to AZD1222 COVID-19 vaccine. Produced via immunoSEQ multiplex PCR; TCRdb's table is partial and in-frame only. The repertoire holds tens of thousands of clones, about 91% seen once, with 8% to 10% in the top ten. The specimen comprised peripheral blood, sampled 28 days after the second dose of the MenACWY control vaccine. Receptors were obtained from an adult who received the MenACWY meningococcal vaccine as a control.

The chain uses TRBV18 and TRBJ1-4; TRBD1 matches 11 bases. With V trimmed by 2 bases and J by 7 bases, 3 bases remained unmatched. The germline V gene encodes CDR1 KGHSH and CDR2 LQKENI. There are 15 residues in the CDR3. The CDR3: CASSPSGQGVEKLFF. The CDR3 DNA reads as TGTGCCAGCTCACCATCGGGACAGGGGGTTGAAAAACTGTTTTTT.

This clone was seen a single time. V usage is TRBV7-9 and J usage is TRBJ1-1; TRBD1 agrees at 7 bases. Germline CDR1 SEHNR, CDR2 FQNEAQ (reference sequence). After removal of 5 bases from V and 7 bases from J, the junction contained 7 bases not matched to a gene. The CDR3 is 13 amino acids. The CDR3 DNA sequence: TGTGCCAGCAGCCCGGGGACAGCAAATGAAGCTTTCTTT. Its protein is CASSPGTANEAFF. Together with reference TRBV7-9 and TRBJ1-1, the CDR3 gives the full variable domain: DTGVSQNPRHKITKRGQNVTFRCDPISEHNRLYWYRQTLGQGPEFLTYFQNEAQLEKSRLLSDRFSAERPKGSFSTLEIQRTEQGDSAMYLCASSPGTANEAFFGQGTRLTVV.

This chain links TRBV5-1 with TRBJ1-1; D perhaps matches TRBD1 (5 bases). With 5 bases removed from V and 1 base from J, the gap between germline ends came to 12 bases. Germline CDR1 and CDR2: SGHRS and YFSETQ. The CDR3 loop spans 14 amino acids. CDR3 DNA: TGCGCCAGCAGTTCTATCGGGGGGAACACTGAAGCTTTCTTT. Protein product: CASSSIGGNTEAFF. Filled out from reference TRBV5-1 and TRBJ1-1, the complete variable domain reads KAGVTQTPRYLIKTRGQQVTLSCSPISGHRSVSWYQQTPGQGLQFLFEYFSETQRNKGNFPGRFSGRQFSNSRSEMNVSTLELGDSALYLCASSSIGGNTEAFFGQGTRLTVV.

V usage is TRBV19 and J usage is TRBJ1-5; D might be TRBD1 (6 bases). V was clipped by 1 base and J by 5 bases, with 9 bases between them. The germline CDR1 and CDR2 sequences are LNHDA and SQIVND (reference sequence). The CDR3 covers 14 residues. The CDR3 coding sequence is TGTGCCAGTAGTATAGGGACAGAATATCAGCCCCAGCATTTT. This codes for CASSIGTEYQPQHF.

The chain carries TRBV6-5 and TRBJ1-2; no clear D. Germline V CDR1 and CDR2: MNHEY, SVGAGI. The CDR3 extends over 12 amino acids. V dropped 6 bases and J dropped 7 bases, with 12 bases sitting between them. The CDR3 loop is CASSLSSGGYTF. Here the CDR3 DNA reads TGTGCCAGCAGCCTATCGTCGGGTGGCTACACCTTC.

This clone has more than one count but fewer than ten. The identical CDR3 is also encoded by other nucleotide sequences in the sample. The rearrangement joins TRBV2 to TRBJ2-1, with 9 bases that match TRBD1. The V and J ends lost 6 bases and 6 bases, in that order; junction bases with no gene match: 3. The CDR3 contains 13 residues. The V gene's germline CDR1 is SNHLY and CDR2 FYNNEI. CDR3 protein: CASRGQGGNEQFF. The CDR3 bases are TGTGCCAGCAGGGGACAGGGCGGCAATGAGCAGTTCTTC.

The chain uses TRBV29-1 and TRBJ2-1; D is undetermined. Per germline, CDR1 SQVTM and CDR2 ANQGSEA. This CDR3 has 13 amino acids. V was pared by 4 bases and J by 1 base, with 8 bases between. CDR3 region: CSVGADSYNEQFF. CDR3 nucleotide sequence: TGCAGCGTTGGGGCGGATTCCTACAATGAGCAGTTCTTC.

This chain links TRBV29-1 with TRBJ1-1, with D possibly TRBD1 on 5 matching bases. This CDR3 region has 13 residues. Trimming left V 4 bases short and J 0 bases short, with 9 bases between. The germline gives CDR1 SQVTM, CDR2 ANQGSEA. Written as DNA, the CDR3 is TGCAGCGTTGCAGGGATGATGAACACTGAAGCTTTCTTT. Translated, it gives CSVAGMMNTEAFF. The variable domain in full, with the rest retrieved from reference TRBV29-1 and TRBJ1-1, is SAVISQKPSRDICQRGTSLTIQCQVDSQVTMMFWYRQQPGQSLTLIATANQGSEATYESGFVIDKFPISRPNLTFSTLTVSNMSPEDSSIYLCSVAGMMNTEAFFGQGTRLTVV.

V usage is TRBV12-3 or TRBV12-4 and J usage is TRBJ1-1, with D hard to call. The CDR3 runs 11 residues. V lost 4 bases and J 6 bases, leaving 6 bases between the germline ends. Here the CDR3 DNA reads TGTGCCAGCAGTTCTTTGGCTGAAGCTTTCTTT. Protein sequence: CASSSLAEAFF.

By share of the sample, this clone is medium-sized (0.01 to 0.1%). The rearrangement joins TRBV19 to TRBJ1-1; 7 bases are a match to TRBD1. CDR3 size: 15 residues. CDR1 is LNHDA, CDR2 SQIVND, per germline (reference sequence). J gave up 3 bases and V 5 bases, and 9 bases lay outside the gene matches. The CDR3 DNA is TGTGCCAGTAGTGGCCGACAGGGAATGGACACTGAAGCTTTCTTT. Residues: CASSGRQGMDTEAFF.

The chain employs TRBV6-5 and TRBJ2-3; TRBD2 aligns across 10 bases. The CDR3 runs 14 residues. Losses at the gene ends were 7 bases for V and 0 bases for J; bases not matched to a gene: 1. Per germline, CDR1 MNHEY and CDR2 SVGAGI. For the CDR3, the DNA is TGTGCCAGCAAGCGGGGGGGGAGCACAGATACGCAGTATTTT. Its protein is CASKRGGSTDTQYF.

This clone was counted once. This chain links TRBV30 with TRBJ1-6, with a possible D match to TRBD1 (6 bases). CDR1 GTSNPN and CDR2 SVGIG come from the germline V gene (reference sequence). This CDR3 has 10 amino acids. V dropped 3 bases and J dropped 14 bases, with 8 bases sitting between them. The CDR3 here is CAWRGGSLHF. The CDR3 DNA follows: TGTGCCTGGAGGGGGGGCTCCCTCCACTTT.

J is TRBJ2-6 and V is TRBV29-1; D not resolved. Trimming pared 6 bases from V and 2 bases from J, leaving 14 bases between. Germline CDR1 reads SQVTM; CDR2 reads ANQGSEA. The CDR3 runs 15 residues. CDR3 amino acids: CSVPLWGTGANVLTF. The CDR3 bases are TGCAGCGTCCCCCTCTGGGGTACTGGGGCCAACGTCCTGACTTTC.